Listed below are T cell receptor beta chains from one sample, sequenced in a study of PD-1 blockade in classical Hodgkin lymphoma. Assay used: immunoSEQ multiplex PCR; TCRdb lists only in-frame clones, some missing. The sample yields about 13,000 clones, 92% seen once. This sample comprised peripheral blood mononuclear cells (PBMCs), obtained at baseline. The receptors come from a human donor with classical Hodgkin lymphoma. Each CDR3 is given without its conserved first and last residue. D genes are given only for firm matches.

len,v_gene,d_gene,j_gene,CDR3aa
16,TRBV2,TRBD1,TRBJ1-5,ASSATGTGGAGNQPQH
12,TRBV19,TRBD1,TRBJ1-5,ATSPQGGAQPQH
13,TRBV27,-,TRBJ2-1,ASSSHLGTNNEQF
14,TRBV5-4,TRBD2,TRBJ2-2,ASSRLAGWGTGELF
12,TRBV27,-,TRBJ2-1,ASSFTRVNNEQF
13,TRBV6-1,-,TRBJ1-3,ASSEGYRIGHTIY
11,TRBV6-5,-,TRBJ2-7,ASSLLSGNEQY
12,TRBV29-1,-,TRBJ2-1,SGGLSGAYNEQF
12,TRBV7-9,-,TRBJ1-2,ASSPILIGSGYT
16,TRBV11-3,TRBD1,TRBJ2-5,ASSFRSIGTVSEETQY
12,TRBV19,-,TRBJ1-6,ASSMGRPNSPLH
13,TRBV4-1,-,TRBJ1-1,ASSQPRRGNTEAF
12,TRBV5-6,-,TRBJ1-6,ASSATEGRTPLH
13,TRBV27,-,TRBJ1-5,ASSSKGQSNQPQH
14,TRBV7-2,TRBD2,TRBJ2-1,ASSQLGLVYYGEQF
17,TRBV19,TRBD2,TRBJ2-7,ASSMGGYSGRSSSYEQY